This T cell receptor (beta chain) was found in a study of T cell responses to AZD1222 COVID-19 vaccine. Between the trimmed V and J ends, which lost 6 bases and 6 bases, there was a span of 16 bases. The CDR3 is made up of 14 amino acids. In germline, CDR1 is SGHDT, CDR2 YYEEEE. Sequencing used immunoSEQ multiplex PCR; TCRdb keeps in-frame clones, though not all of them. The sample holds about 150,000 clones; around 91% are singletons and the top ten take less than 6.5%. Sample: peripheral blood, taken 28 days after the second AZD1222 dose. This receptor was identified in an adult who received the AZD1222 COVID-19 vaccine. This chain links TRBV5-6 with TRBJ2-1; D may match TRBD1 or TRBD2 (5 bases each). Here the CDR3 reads CASNVGTAPNEQFF. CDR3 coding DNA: TGTGCCAGCAACGTAGGGACCGCACCCAATGAGCAGTTCTTC.